One and the same sample provided the 7 T cell receptor beta chains below, sequenced in a study of T cell repertoires in aging, cancer and after chemotherapy. A mixed TRB-A/B primer pool amplified rearranged TRB by multiplex touch-down PCR. MiXCR, run by TCRdb on the multiplex PCR reads, gives a single entry per CDR3 protein. The sample includes about 2,100 distinct CDR3 sequences, about 23% of them seen just once. Amplification of TCR beta used genomic DNA extracted from peripheral blood. Sequenced: blood. The receptor set was obtained from a human donor with a blood cancer.

V is TRBV7-6 and J is TRBJ1-2, with a tentative D call TRBD1 (5 bases). Germline CDR1 and CDR2: SGHVS and FNYEAQ. The CDR3 runs 16 residues. V gave up 1 base and J gave up 0 bases, with 12 bases separating them. The CDR3 bases are TGTGCCAGCAGCTTAGATGTGGGGCGAACTAACTATGGCTACACCTTC. It codes for CASSLDVGRTNYGYTF.

This clonotype turned up a few times. The chain is built from TRBV12-3 or TRBV12-4 and TRBJ2-3, with D possibly being TRBD2 (6 bases). CDR3 length equals 14 residues. Trimming pared 6 bases from V and 4 bases from J, leaving 14 bases between. CDR3 DNA: TGTGCCAGCAGCTTGAGGCTAGCGCCAGATACGCAGTATTTT. It yields the protein CASSLRLAPDTQYF.

In this sample, this clonotype is medium-sized. The chain combines TRBV29-1 with TRBJ2-3; the D gene is possibly TRBD1 (5 bases). With 3 bases removed from V and 2 bases from J, the gap between germline ends came to 12 bases. From germline, CDR1 is SQVTM and CDR2 ANQGSEA. The CDR3 is 14 amino acids. The CDR3 sequence: CSVEGRDITDTQYF. CDR3 DNA: TGCAGCGTTGAGGGCAGGGATATCACAGATACGCAGTATTTT.

The V and J genes are TRBV5-6 and TRBJ2-3; the D call may be TRBD1 or TRBD2 (5 bases each). The CDR3 has 14 amino acids. V dropped 4 bases and J dropped 0 bases, with 9 bases sitting between them. Looked up from germline, CDR1 is SGHDT and CDR2 is YYEEEE. CDR3 sequence reads: CASSAGTSTDTQYF. DNA of the CDR3: TGTGCCAGCAGCGCCGGGACCAGCACAGATACGCAGTATTTT. The full variable domain, completed using reference TRBV5-6 and TRBJ2-3, is DAGVTQSPTHLIKTRGQQVTLRCSPKSGHDTVSWYQQALGQGPQFIFQYYEEEERQRGNFPDRFSGHQFPNYSSELNVNALLLGDSALYLCASSAGTSTDTQYFGPGTRLTVL.

This clonotype is medium-sized within its sample. CDR3: CASSQDREVGETQYF. The DNA for the CDR3 is TGTGCCAGCAGTCAAGACAGGGAGGTTGGGGAGACCCAGTACTTC. The V call is TRBV6-2 or TRBV6-3, the J call TRBJ2-5, with a weak D call TRBD1 (7 bases). Trimming removed 5 bases at V and 5 bases at J, with 18 bases between. The germline V gene encodes CDR1 MNHEY and CDR2 SVGEGT. CDR3 length: 15 residues.

This clonotype counts as medium-sized. J is TRBJ2-7 and V is TRBV20-1; 8 bases align to TRBD2. There are 13 residues in the CDR3. Per the germline V gene, CDR1 is DFQATT and CDR2 is SNEGSKA (reference sequence). The ends lost 3 bases at V and 6 bases at J; junction bases unmatched: 7. CDR3 protein: CSASEAAGGEQYV. CDR3 bases: TGCAGTGCTAGTGAAGCGGCGGGAGGCGAGCAGTACGTC.

This clonotype was seen only a few times. V gene TRBV25-1 combines with J gene TRBJ2-3; TRBD1 matches at 8 bases. CDR1 is MGHDK, CDR2 SYGVNS, per germline. Losses at the gene ends were 5 bases for V and 2 bases for J; bases not matched to a gene: 12. This CDR3 region has 17 residues. The DNA for the CDR3 is TGTGCCAGCAGTTCCACCCCGGGACAGGATTCCACAGATACGCAGTATTTT. This codes for CASSSTPGQDSTDTQYF. Full variable domain (remainder filled in from reference TRBV25-1 and TRBJ2-3): EADIYQTPRYLVIGTGKKITLECSQTMGHDKMYWYQQDPGMELHLIHYSYGVNSTEKGDLSSESTVSRIRTEHFPLTLESARPSHTSQYLCASSSTPGQDSTDTQYFGPGTRLTVL.